The clone carrying this TCR beta chain has more than one count but fewer than ten. Via MiXCR, TCRdb re-called the RT-PCR reads, giving one row per CDR3 protein. The table shows under 550,000 distinct CDR3 sequences, with 6% to 9% occurring only once. This entry is derived from a study of response to subunit inactivated influenza vaccine. The source of this sequence is a man between 50 and 75 years old who received an inactivated influenza vaccine. The specimen comprised PBMCs from blood, sampled roughly 24 months after vaccination.

The CDR3, as DNA: TGTGCCAGCAGTCCCACAGGACTAGCCCCAGATACGCAGTATTTT. Its protein product is CASSPTGLAPDTQYF. The rearrangement links TRBV28 to TRBJ2-3; 8 bases agree with TRBD2. V shed 5 bases, J shed 4 bases, and the junction held 8 bases outside the gene matches. The length of the CDR3 is 15 residues. Germline CDR1 is MDHEN and CDR2 is SYDVKM.